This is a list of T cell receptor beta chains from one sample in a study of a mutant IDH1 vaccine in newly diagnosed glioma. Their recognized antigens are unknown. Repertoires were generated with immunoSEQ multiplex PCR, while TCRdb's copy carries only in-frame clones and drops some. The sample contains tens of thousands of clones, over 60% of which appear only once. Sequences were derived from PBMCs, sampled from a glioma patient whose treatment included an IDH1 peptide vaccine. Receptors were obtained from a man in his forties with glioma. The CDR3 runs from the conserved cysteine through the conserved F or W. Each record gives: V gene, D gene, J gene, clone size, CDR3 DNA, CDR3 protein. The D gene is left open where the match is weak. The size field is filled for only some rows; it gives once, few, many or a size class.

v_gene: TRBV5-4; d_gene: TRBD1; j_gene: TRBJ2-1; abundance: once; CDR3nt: TGTGCCAGCAGCTTGGCCGTCGACAGGGGGCTAGGCAATGAGCAGTTCTTC; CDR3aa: CASSLAVDRGLGNEQFF
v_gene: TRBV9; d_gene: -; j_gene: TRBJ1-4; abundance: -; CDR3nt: TGTGCCAGCAGCGTAGAAGCGGGTGAAAAACTGTTTTTT; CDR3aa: CASSVEAGEKLFF
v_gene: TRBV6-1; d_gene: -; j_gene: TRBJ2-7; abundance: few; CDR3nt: TGTGCCAGCAGTGAAATTGGTGGAGGCTACGAGCAGTACTTC; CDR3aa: CASSEIGGGYEQYF
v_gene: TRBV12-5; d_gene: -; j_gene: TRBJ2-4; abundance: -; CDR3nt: TGTGCTAGTGGTTTGGTACGACCTTTGAGGGAAGCCAAAAACATTCAGTACTTC; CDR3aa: CASGLVRPLREAKNIQYF
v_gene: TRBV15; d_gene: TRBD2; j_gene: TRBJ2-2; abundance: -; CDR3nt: TGTGCCACCAGCAGAGTACTAGCGGGTAGAACCGGGGAGCTGTTTTTT; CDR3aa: CATSRVLAGRTGELFF
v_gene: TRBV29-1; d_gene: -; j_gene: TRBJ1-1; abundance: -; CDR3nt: TGCAGCGCTATGGACAGAGTGAACACTGAAGCTTTCTTT; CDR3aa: CSAMDRVNTEAFF
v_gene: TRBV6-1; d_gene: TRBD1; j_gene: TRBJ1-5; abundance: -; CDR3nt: TGTGCCACTCTACAGGGGCCCGTTAGCAATCAGCCCCAGCATTTT; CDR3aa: CATLQGPVSNQPQHF
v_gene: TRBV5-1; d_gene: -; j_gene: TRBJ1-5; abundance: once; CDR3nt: TGCGCCAGCAGCTGGAGGTCAGGGGACGGAAGCAATCAGCCCCAGCATTTT; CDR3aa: CASSWRSGDGSNQPQHF
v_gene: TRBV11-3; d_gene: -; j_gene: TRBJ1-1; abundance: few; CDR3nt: TGTGCCAGCAGCTGGGACGGCCTAAGTGACACTGAAGCTTTCTTT; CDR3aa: CASSWDGLSDTEAFF
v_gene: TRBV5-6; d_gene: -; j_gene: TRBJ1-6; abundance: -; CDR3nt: TGTGCCAGCAGCTTCTTAGATTCACCCCTCCACTTT; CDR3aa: CASSFLDSPLHF
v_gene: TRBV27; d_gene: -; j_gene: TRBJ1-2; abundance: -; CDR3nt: TGTGCCAGCAGAAGGGACTCCTTAGCTAACTATGGCTACACCTTC; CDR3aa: CASRRDSLANYGYTF
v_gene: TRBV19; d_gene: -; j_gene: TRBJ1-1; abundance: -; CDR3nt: TGTGCCAGTAGTATTAACGGCAGGGGGAACACTGAAGCTTTCTTT; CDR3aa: CASSINGRGNTEAFF
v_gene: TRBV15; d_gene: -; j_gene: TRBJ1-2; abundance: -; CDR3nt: TGTGCCACCAGCAGCAGGCCACTCCTCCGGGACTTAGACCGGGGGAGCTATGGCTACACCTTC; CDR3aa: CATSSRPLLRDLDRGSYGYTF
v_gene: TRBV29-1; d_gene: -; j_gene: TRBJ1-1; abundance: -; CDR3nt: TGCAGCGTTGAATCGGGTGGGGGCGGCACTGAAGCTTTCTTT; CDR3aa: CSVESGGGGTEAFF
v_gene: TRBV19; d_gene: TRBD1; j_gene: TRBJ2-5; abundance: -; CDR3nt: TGTGCCAGTAGTATAACTCACAGGGGCCAAGAGACCCAGTACTTC; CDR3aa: CASSITHRGQETQYF
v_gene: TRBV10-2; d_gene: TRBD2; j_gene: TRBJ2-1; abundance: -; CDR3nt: TGCGCCAGCAGTGAGGGGACTAGCGGAAAAAATGAGCAGTTCTTC; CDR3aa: CASSEGTSGKNEQFF